This is a list of T cell receptor beta chains from one sample in a study of human T cells and chemical hapten exposure. TCRdb ran MiXCR on the RACE reads and lists one entry per CDR3 protein. The sample lists 35,000 to 50,000 distinct CDR3 sequences; about 9.8% were seen once. The sample here was whole blood, taken in connection with sensitization to the hapten diphenylcyclopropenone (DPC). These receptors were taken from a middle-aged woman with alopecia areata. Some clones in this sample may be carry-over from other donors' samples. CDR3s include the opening cysteine and the closing phenylalanine or tryptophan. The D gene is left open where the match is weak. Clone size, where shown, is once, few, many, or a class for clones that have expanded.

D	size	J	V	DNA	CDR3
NA	many	TRBJ2-4	TRBV2	TGTGCCAGCAGTGAGGAGGGGGCACCCAAAAACATTCAGTACTTC	CASSEEGAPKNIQYF
TRBD2	NA	TRBJ2-5	TRBV2	TGTGCCAGCAGTGATGTTAGCGGGGCATGGACCCAGTACTTC	CASSDVSGAWTQYF
TRBD1	many	TRBJ1-2	TRBV12-3/TRBV12-4	TGTGCCAGCAGTTTTAGTATCCCCACAGGGGTGGTAGGTGGCTACACCTTC	CASSFSIPTGVVGGYTF
TRBD1	many	TRBJ1-4	TRBV2	TGTGCCAGCAGTGGTACAGGGGGAACTAATGAAAAACTGTTTTTT	CASSGTGGTNEKLFF
NA	many	TRBJ2-7	TRBV29-1	TGCAGCGTTTCAGGAGGGCACGAGCAGTACTTC	CSVSGGHEQYF
NA	many	TRBJ1-3	TRBV20-1	TGCAGTGCCCCGGACATGTATTCAAACACCATATATTTT	CSAPDMYSNTIYF
NA	many	TRBJ2-4	TRBV10-3	TGTGCCAGCGGGGACTTAGCCAAAAACATTCAGTACTTC	CASGDLAKNIQYF
NA	many	TRBJ2-7	TRBV6-2/TRBV6-3	TGTGCCAGCCAAGGGGGGGGATCGTCGTCCGAGCAGTACTTC	CASQGGGSSSEQYF
NA	NA	TRBJ2-7	TRBV5-1	TGCGCCAGCCACCAGGGGCATCCTACCTACGAGCAGTACTTC	CASHQGHPTYEQYF
TRBD1	few	TRBJ2-5	TRBV12-3/TRBV12-4	TGTGCCAGCAGCCCTGGACAGGGGCAAGAGACCCAGTACTTC	CASSPGQGQETQYF
NA	many	TRBJ2-7	TRBV7-9	TGTGCCAGCAGCTCCCCTAGGGGGGGGGCGAGCTCCTACGAGCAGTACTTC	CASSSPRGGASSYEQYF
TRBD2	many	TRBJ2-1	TRBV11-2	TGTGCCAGCAGCTCCGGACTAGCGGGGGGGCATGAGCAGTTCTTC	CASSSGLAGGHEQFF
TRBD1	many	TRBJ1-1	TRBV7-6	TGTGCCAGCAGTGACAGGGGGCGCGGCACTGAAGCTTTCTTT	CASSDRGRGTEAFF
NA	many	TRBJ2-5	TRBV7-2	TGTGCCAGCAGCCCCGGGAGCATGGGGGAGACCCAGTACTTC	CASSPGSMGETQYF
TRBD1	many	TRBJ1-2	TRBV5-8	TGTGCCACCCCGACAGGGTATGGCTACACCTTC	CATPTGYGYTF
NA	few	TRBJ2-7	TRBV4-2	TGTGCCAGCAGCCAAGATCATGTGCGCAGCGCCTACGAGCAGTACTTC	CASSQDHVRSAYEQYF
NA	few	TRBJ1-5	TRBV6-5	TGTGCCAGCAGAGTGCGGACGGCTAGCAATCAGCCCCAGCATTTT	CASRVRTASNQPQHF
NA	few	TRBJ1-1	TRBV12-5	TGTGCTAGTGCCCCCTCGAACACTGAAGCTTTCTTT	CASAPSNTEAFF
TRBD1	many	TRBJ1-3	TRBV6-1	TGTGCCAGCAGTGTTACACAGGGGCTTTTCTCTGGAAACACCATATATTTT	CASSVTQGLFSGNTIYF
TRBD2	many	TRBJ2-5	TRBV11-2	TGTGCCAGCAGCTTAATCCTAGCGGACCAACAAGAGACCCAGTACTTC	CASSLILADQQETQYF
TRBD2	many	TRBJ2-1	TRBV20-1	TGCAGTGCCGCGGACGGGACTAGCTACAATGAGCAGTTCTTC	CSAADGTSYNEQFF
NA	NA	TRBJ1-3	TRBV7-3	TGTGCCAGCAGCTTAATTAGGACAACCGGAAACACCATATATTTT	CASSLIRTTGNTIYF
NA	NA	TRBJ1-3	TRBV9	TGTGCCAGCAGCCTTGGAGGACGGTTGTTCTCTGGAAACACCATATATTTT	CASSLGGRLFSGNTIYF
NA	NA	TRBJ1-1	TRBV10-3	TGTGCCATCAGTGAGTCGCAGGTCACTGAAGCTTTCTTT	CAISESQVTEAFF
TRBD1	many	TRBJ1-5	TRBV5-1	TGCGCCAGCAGCTATTCCGGACAGGGGAATCAGCCCCAGCATTTT	CASSYSGQGNQPQHF
NA	NA	TRBJ2-3	TRBV7-3	TGTGCCAGCAGCTTAAAACCGGCTGGTGGCAGCGCGCTCACAGATACGCAGTATTTT	CASSLKPAGGSALTDTQYF
NA	medium-sized	TRBJ1-4	TRBV2	TGTGCCAGCAGTGAAATGGGGAAGACTAATGAAAAACTGTTTTTT	CASSEMGKTNEKLFF
TRBD2	many	TRBJ2-1	TRBV30	TGTGCCTGGAGTGTACTTTCCAGCGGGGGGGTAAATGAGCAGTTCTTC	CAWSVLSSGGVNEQFF
NA	many	TRBJ2-3	TRBV5-6	TGTGCCAGCAGCTTGGCTTGGGTAGCCACAGATACGCAGTATTTT	CASSLAWVATDTQYF
TRBD2	many	TRBJ2-1	TRBV28	TGTGCCAGCAGTACCCCTAGCGGGGGCCTCTACAATGAGCAGTTCTTC	CASSTPSGGLYNEQFF
NA	many	TRBJ1-3	TRBV20-1	TGCAGTGCCCGGGACGGATTTGGAAACACCATATATTTT	CSARDGFGNTIYF
NA	few	TRBJ2-5	TRBV4-1	TGCGCCAGCAGCCAAACTGACAGGGCGGGGCAAGAGACCCAGTACTTC	CASSQTDRAGQETQYF
NA	many	TRBJ2-1	TRBV12-5	TGTGCTAGTGGTTTATCGTACAATGAGCAGTTCTTC	CASGLSYNEQFF
TRBD2	few	TRBJ2-1	TRBV9	TGTGCCAGCAGCGCCGCTAGCGGGGGGGCACATGAGCAGTTCTTC	CASSAASGGAHEQFF
TRBD1	many	TRBJ1-2	TRBV4-3	TGCGCCAGCAGCCAGGCCGGGGGACAGGGGACCCTTAACTATGGCTACACCTTC	CASSQAGGQGTLNYGYTF
TRBD2	many	TRBJ2-5	TRBV3-1	TGTGCCAGCAGCACCACCGGACTAGCGGTTCAAGAGACCCAGTACTTC	CASSTTGLAVQETQYF